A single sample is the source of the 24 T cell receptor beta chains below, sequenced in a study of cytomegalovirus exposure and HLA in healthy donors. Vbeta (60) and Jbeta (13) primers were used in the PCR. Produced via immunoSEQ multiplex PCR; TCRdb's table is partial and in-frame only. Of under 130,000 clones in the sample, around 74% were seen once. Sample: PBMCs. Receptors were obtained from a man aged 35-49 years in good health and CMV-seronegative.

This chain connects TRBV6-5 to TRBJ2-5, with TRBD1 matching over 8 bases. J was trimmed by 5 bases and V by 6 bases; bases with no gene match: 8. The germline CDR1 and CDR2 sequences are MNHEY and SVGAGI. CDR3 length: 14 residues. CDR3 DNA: TGTGCCAGCAGATCAACCGGGACAGGCGAGACCCAGTACTTC. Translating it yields CASRSTGTGETQYF.

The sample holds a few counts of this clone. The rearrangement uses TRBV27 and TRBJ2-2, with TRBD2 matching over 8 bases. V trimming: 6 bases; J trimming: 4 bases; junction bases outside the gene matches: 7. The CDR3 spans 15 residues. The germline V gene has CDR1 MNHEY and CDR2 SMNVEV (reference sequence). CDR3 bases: TGTGCCAGCAGCCAAATAGCGGGACTCACCGGGGAGCTGTTTTTT. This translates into CASSQIAGLTGELFF.

CDR3 in DNA: TGCGCCAGCAGCCACGGACAGCGGACGGAGACCCAGTACTTC. It encodes CASSHGQRTETQYF. The chain employs TRBV4-1 and TRBJ2-5; a possible D gene is TRBD1 (6 bases). V was clipped by 3 bases and J by 5 bases, with 13 bases between them. This CDR3 comprises 14 residues. Germline values: CDR1 MGHRA, CDR2 YSYEKL.

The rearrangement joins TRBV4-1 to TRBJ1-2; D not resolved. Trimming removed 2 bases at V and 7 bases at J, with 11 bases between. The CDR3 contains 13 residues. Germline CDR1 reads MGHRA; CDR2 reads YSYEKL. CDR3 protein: CASSQLGLAGYTF. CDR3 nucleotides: TGCGCCAGCAGCCAACTGGGCCTTGCTGGCTACACCTTC.

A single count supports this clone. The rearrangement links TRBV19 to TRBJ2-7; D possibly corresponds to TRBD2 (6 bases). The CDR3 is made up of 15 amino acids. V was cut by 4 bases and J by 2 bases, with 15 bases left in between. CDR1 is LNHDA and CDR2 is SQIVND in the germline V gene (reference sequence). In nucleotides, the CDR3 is TGTGCCAGTAGTAGACTAGTTGTCCAGACCTACGAGCAGTACTTC. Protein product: CASSRLVVQTYEQYF. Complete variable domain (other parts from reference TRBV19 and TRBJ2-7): DGGITQSPKYLFRKEGQNVTLSCEQNLNHDAMYWYRQDPGQGLRLIYYSQIVNDFQKGDIAEGYSVSREKKESFPLTVTSAQKNPTAFYLCASSRLVVQTYEQYFGPGTRLTVT.

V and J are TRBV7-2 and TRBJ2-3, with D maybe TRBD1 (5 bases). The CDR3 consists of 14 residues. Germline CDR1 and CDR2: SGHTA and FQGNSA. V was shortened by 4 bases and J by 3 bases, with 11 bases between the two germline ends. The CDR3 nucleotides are TGTGCCAGCAGCTCTAAGGGGCGAACAGATACGCAGTATTTT. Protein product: CASSSKGRTDTQYF.

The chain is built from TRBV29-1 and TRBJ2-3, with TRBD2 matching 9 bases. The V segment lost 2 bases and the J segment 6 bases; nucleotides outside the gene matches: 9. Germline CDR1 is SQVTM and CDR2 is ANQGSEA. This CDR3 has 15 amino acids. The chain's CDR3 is CSVEFLAGVSDTQYF. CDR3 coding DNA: TGCAGCGTTGAATTCTTAGCGGGAGTTTCGGATACGCAGTATTTT.

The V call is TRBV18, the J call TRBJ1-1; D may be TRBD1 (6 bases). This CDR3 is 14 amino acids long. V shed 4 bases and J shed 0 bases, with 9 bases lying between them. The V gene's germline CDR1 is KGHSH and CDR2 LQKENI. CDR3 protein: CASSRQAMNTEAFF. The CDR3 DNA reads TGTGCCAGCTCACGACAGGCTATGAACACTGAAGCTTTCTTT.

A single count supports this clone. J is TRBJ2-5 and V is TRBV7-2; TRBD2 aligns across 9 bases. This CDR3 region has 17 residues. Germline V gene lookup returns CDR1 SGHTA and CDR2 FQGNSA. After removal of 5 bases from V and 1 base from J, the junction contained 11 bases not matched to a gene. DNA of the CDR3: TGTGCCAGCAGCCTACAGAGGGGGACTAGCCCCCAAGAGACCCAGTACTTC. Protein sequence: CASSLQRGTSPQETQYF. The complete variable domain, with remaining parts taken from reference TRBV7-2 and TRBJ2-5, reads GAGVSQSPSNKVTEKGKDVELRCDPISGHTALYWYRQSLGQGLEFLIYFQGNSAPDKSGLPSDRFSAERTGGSVSTLTIQRTQQEDSAVYLCASSLQRGTSPQETQYFGPGTRLLVL.

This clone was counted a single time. The CDR3 DNA reads as TGTGCCAGCAGCTCTATCACAGGGTACGAATCCTACGAGCAGTACTTC. This gives the protein CASSSITGYESYEQYF. The chain is built from TRBV14 and TRBJ2-7, with D possibly TRBD1 on 6 matching bases. Trimming took 5 bases from V and 1 from J, leaving 18 bases between them. Germline V CDR1 and CDR2: SGHDN, FVKESK. The CDR3 consists of 16 residues.

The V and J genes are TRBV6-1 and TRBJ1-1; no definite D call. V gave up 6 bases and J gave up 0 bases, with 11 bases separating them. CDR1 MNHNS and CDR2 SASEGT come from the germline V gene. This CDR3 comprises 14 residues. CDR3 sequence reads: CASRPISVNTEAFF. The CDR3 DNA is TGTGCCAGCAGGCCCATTTCAGTGAACACTGAAGCTTTCTTT.

In nucleotides, the CDR3 is TGTGCCAGCACTAGAGGGCCCCTAGAAAGTTACACCTTC. Translation gives CASTRGPLESYTF. The chain has TRBV25-1 and TRBJ1-2; D uncertain. The CDR3 covers 13 residues. The germline V gene encodes CDR1 MGHDK and CDR2 SYGVNS. Trimming removed 7 bases from V and 11 bases from J, with 20 bases in between.

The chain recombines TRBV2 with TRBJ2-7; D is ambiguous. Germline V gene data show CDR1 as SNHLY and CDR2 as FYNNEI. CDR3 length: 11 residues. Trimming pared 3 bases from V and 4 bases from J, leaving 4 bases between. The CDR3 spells CASSDPYEQYF. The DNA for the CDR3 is TGTGCCAGCAGTGACCCTTACGAGCAGTACTTC.

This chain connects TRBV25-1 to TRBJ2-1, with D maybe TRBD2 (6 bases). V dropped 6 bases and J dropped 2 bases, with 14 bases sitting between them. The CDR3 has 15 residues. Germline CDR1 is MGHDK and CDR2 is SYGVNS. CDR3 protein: CASSGAGSTYNEQFF. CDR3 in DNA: TGTGCCAGCAGCGGCGCGGGGTCAACCTACAATGAGCAGTTCTTC.

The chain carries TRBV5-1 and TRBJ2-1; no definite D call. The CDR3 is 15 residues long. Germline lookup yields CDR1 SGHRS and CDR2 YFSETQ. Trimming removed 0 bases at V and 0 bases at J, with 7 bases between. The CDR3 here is CASSLARSSYNEQFF. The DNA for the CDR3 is TGCGCCAGCAGCTTGGCCCGGAGCTCCTACAATGAGCAGTTCTTC.

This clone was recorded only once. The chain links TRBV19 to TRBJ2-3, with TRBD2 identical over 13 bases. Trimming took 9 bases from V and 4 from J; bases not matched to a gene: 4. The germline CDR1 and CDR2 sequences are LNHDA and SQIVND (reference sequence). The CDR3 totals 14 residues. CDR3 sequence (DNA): TGTGCCAGCCGGACTAGCGGGGGATCAGATACGCAGTATTTT. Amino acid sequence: CASRTSGGSDTQYF.

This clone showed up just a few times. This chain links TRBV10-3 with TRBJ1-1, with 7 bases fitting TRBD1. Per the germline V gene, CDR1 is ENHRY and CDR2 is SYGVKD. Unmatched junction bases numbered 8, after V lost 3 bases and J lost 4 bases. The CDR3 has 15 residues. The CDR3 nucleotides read TGTGCCATCAGTGACAGGGGGATATGGAGCACTGAAGCTTTCTTT. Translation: CAISDRGIWSTEAFF.

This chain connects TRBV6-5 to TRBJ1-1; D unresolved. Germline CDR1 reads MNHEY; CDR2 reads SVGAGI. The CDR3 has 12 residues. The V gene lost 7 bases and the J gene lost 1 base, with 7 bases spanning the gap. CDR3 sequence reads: CASTSPNTEAFF. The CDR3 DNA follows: TGTGCCAGCACAAGCCCGAACACTGAAGCTTTCTTT.

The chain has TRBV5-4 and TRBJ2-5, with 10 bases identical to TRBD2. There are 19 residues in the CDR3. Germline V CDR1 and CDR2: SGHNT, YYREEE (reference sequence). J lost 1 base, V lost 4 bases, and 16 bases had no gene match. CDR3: CASSPPDQNLAGVQETQYF. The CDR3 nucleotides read TGTGCCAGCAGCCCCCCGGACCAGAACCTAGCGGGGGTCCAAGAGACCCAGTACTTC.

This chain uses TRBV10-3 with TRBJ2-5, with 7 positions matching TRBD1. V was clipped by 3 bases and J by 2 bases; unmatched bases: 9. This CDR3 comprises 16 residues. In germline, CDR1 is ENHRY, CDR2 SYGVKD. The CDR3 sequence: CAISDAGTEAQETQYF. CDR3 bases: TGTGCCATCAGTGACGCCGGGACAGAGGCTCAAGAGACCCAGTACTTC.

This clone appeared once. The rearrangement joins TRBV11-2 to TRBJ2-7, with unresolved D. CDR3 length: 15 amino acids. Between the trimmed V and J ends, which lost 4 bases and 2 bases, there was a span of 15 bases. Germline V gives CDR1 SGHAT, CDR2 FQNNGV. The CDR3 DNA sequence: TGTGCCAGCAGCTCACTACTTGACCGCGCCTACGAGCAGTACTTC. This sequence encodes CASSSLLDRAYEQYF.

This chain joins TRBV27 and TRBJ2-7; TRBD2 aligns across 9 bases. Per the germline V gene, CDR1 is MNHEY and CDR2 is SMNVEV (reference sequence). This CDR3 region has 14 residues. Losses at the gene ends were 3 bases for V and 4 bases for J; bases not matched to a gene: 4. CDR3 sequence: CASSFSSGTYEQYF. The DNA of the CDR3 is TGTGCCAGCAGTTTCTCTAGCGGGACTTACGAGCAGTACTTC.

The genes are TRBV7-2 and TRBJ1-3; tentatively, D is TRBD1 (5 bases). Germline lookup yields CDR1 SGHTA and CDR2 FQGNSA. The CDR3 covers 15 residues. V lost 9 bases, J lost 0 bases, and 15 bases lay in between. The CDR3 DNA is TGTGCCAGTACCCGGGTGGACAACTCTGGAAACACCATATATTTT. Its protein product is CASTRVDNSGNTIYF.

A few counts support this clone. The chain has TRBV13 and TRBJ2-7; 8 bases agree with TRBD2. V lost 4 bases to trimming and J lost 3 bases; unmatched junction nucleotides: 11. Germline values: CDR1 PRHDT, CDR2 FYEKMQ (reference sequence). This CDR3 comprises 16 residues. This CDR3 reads CASSSTGTSDFYEQYF. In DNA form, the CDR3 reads TGTGCCAGCAGCTCGACCGGGACTAGTGATTTCTACGAGCAGTACTTC. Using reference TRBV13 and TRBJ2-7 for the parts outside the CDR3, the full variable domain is AAGVIQSPRHLIKEKRETATLKCYPIPRHDTVYWYQQGPGQDPQFLISFYEKMQSDKGSIPDRFSAQQFSDYHSELNMSSLELGDSALYFCASSSTGTSDFYEQYFGPGTRLTVT.